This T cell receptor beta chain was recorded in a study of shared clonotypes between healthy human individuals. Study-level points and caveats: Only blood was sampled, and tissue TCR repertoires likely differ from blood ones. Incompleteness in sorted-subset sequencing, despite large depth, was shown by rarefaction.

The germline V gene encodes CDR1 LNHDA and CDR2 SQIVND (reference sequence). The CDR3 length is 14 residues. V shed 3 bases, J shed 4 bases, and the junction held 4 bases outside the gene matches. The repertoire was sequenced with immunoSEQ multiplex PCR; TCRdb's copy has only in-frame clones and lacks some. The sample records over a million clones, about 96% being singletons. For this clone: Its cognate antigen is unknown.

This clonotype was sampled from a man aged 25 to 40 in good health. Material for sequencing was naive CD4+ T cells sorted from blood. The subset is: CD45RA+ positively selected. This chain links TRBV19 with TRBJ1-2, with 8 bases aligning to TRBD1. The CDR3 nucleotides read TGTGCCAGTAGTATGGAGGACAGGGTCTATGGCTACACCTTC. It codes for CASSMEDRVYGYTF. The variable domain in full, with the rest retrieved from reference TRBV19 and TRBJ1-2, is DGGITQSPKYLFRKEGQNVTLSCEQNLNHDAMYWYRQDPGQGLRLIYYSQIVNDFQKGDIAEGYSVSREKKESFPLTVTSAQKNPTAFYLCASSMEDRVYGYTFGSGTRLTVV.